The 8 T cell receptor beta chains below all came from one sample that was sequenced in a study of shared clonotypes between healthy human individuals. TCRdb's table, derived via immunoSEQ multiplex PCR, lists solely in-frame clones and lacks some. The data contain about 990,000 clones, around 78% of them singletons. Sequencing was performed on memory CD4+ T cells from PBMCs. The subset is: CD45RA-negative fraction. The receptors here all came from a man younger than 35 in good health. Some clones in this sample may be carry-over from other donors' samples.

J is TRBJ2-5 and V is TRBV10-2, with D hard to call. The length of the CDR3 is 14 residues. V lost 3 bases and J lost 2, with 10 bases in between. Germline assignment: CDR1 WSHSY and CDR2 SAAADI. CDR3 DNA sequence: TGCGCCAGCAGTGATGTCAGCTGGCAAGAGACCCAGTACTTC. Protein sequence: CASSDVSWQETQYF.

The count of this clone is one. The V call is TRBV5-1, the J call TRBJ2-5; D is perhaps TRBD1 or TRBD2 (5 bases each). This CDR3 is 14 amino acids long. The V gene's germline CDR1 is SGHRS and CDR2 YFSETQ. Trimming took 3 bases from V and 2 from J, leaving 11 bases between them. CDR3 bases: TGCGCCAGCAGCTGGGGGTGGAAACAAGAGACCCAGTACTTC. It specifies CASSWGWKQETQYF. Looking up the rest from reference TRBV5-1 and TRBJ2-5 gives the full variable domain: KAGVTQTPRYLIKTRGQQVTLSCSPISGHRSVSWYQQTPGQGLQFLFEYFSETQRNKGNFPGRFSGRQFSNSRSEMNVSTLELGDSALYLCASSWGWKQETQYFGPGTRLLVL.

As concerns this clone: This likely traces to a read error, being one base from a far larger clone. The identical CDR3 is also encoded by other nucleotide sequences in the sample. The chain is built from TRBV7-2 and TRBJ1-1; weak D call: TRBD1 (6 bases). Germline loops: CDR1 SGHTA, CDR2 FQGNSA. V gave up 1 base and J gave up 6 bases, with 18 bases separating them. The CDR3 contains 16 residues. CDR3 sequence (DNA): TGTGCCAGCAGCTTAGGGCACTACAGGGCACGCCCTGAAGCTTTCTTT. It encodes CASSLGHYRARPEAFF.

This sequence joins TRBV2 and TRBJ2-7; 7 bases map to TRBD1. V was pared by 2 bases and J by 3 bases, with 7 bases of the junction left unmatched. The CDR3 extends over 15 amino acids. Per germline, CDR1 SNHLY and CDR2 FYNNEI. The DNA for the CDR3 is TGTGCCAGCAGTGAATTATGGGACAGCCGCTACGAGCAGTACTTC. Translating it yields CASSELWDSRYEQYF.

J is TRBJ2-4 and V is TRBV7-8, with D unresolved. Germline values: CDR1 SGHVS, CDR2 FQNEAQ. The CDR3 is 12 amino acids. V was trimmed by 4 bases and J by 7 bases, leaving 8 bases between them. Here the CDR3 reads CASSSNNNIQYF. The CDR3 nucleotides are TGTGCCAGCAGCTCCAACAACAACATTCAGTACTTC.

Notes on this clone: This could be a read error, since a much larger clone is one nucleotide away. Other nucleotide sequences from this sample produce the same CDR3. V and J are TRBV6-1 and TRBJ1-1, with 10 bases that match TRBD1. The germline V gene has CDR1 MNHNS and CDR2 SASEGT. The CDR3 runs to 15 residues. J was trimmed by 0 bases and V by 3 bases; bases with no gene match: 1. The CDR3 sequence: CASSEGQGMNTEAFF. Here the CDR3 DNA reads TGTGCCAGCAGTGAGGGACAGGGGATGAACACTGAAGCTTTCTTT.

A remark on this clone: The same CDR3 arises from other DNA sequences in this sample as well. This chain uses TRBV5-1 with TRBJ2-1; 8 positions agree with TRBD2. CDR1 and CDR2 (germline): SGHRS, YFSETQ. The CDR3 consists of 15 residues. With 1 base clipped from V and 3 bases from J, the junction kept 3 bases outside the gene matches. The CDR3 nucleotides are TGCGCCAGCAGCTTGACAACTAGCGGCTACAATGAGCAGTTCTTC. Translated, it gives CASSLTTSGYNEQFF.

This chain uses TRBV6-6 with TRBJ1-2; 9 bases align to TRBD1. Germline V CDR1 and CDR2: MNHNY, SVGAGI (reference sequence). The CDR3 sequence is 12 residues long. Trimming cost V 9 bases and J 7 bases; bases outside gene matches: 6. The CDR3 loop reads CASQQGASGYTF. In DNA form, the CDR3 reads TGTGCCAGTCAACAGGGGGCAAGTGGCTACACCTTC.